This record concerns one T cell receptor (beta chain) sequence. What it binds is unknown. Germline V lookup: CDR1 MNHEY, CDR2 SVGAGI. The CDR3 is 14 residues long. Trimming left V 2 bases short and J 1 base short, with 8 bases between. The data are from a study of vaccination effects on CD4 cells after COVID-19. General observations from the study: The study found that only 1 of 255 vaccine-induced clones from healthy vaccinees cross-reacted with common cold coronaviruses. Convalescent patients were scarce in the study, and it lacked early post-infection timepoints.

The data were produced by immunoSEQ multiplex PCR, yet TCRdb's version contains in-frame clones alone and is incomplete. The repertoire holds approximately 87,000 clones, roughly 74% seen once, with approximately 1.5% in the top ten. After expansion with viral peptide pools in the ViraFEST assay, antigen-specific CD4+ T cells were sequenced. Culture proceeded for about ten days, and CD4+ T cells were then isolated. Recipients of the vaccine had no prior SARS-CoV-2 infection and negative nucleocapsid antibodies. Days 3 and 7 saw half the medium replaced with IL-2 medium. The starting material was CD4+ T cells from PBMCs cultured with HCoV-229E spike peptides, obtained before COVID-19 vaccination. The V gene is TRBV6-5, the J gene TRBJ1-1, with D perhaps matching TRBD1 (5 bases). This receptor was identified in a human donor who received a COVID-19 vaccine. The CDR3, as DNA: TGTGCCAGCAGTTACGACAGCGAGAACACTGAAGCTTTCTTT. Protein: CASSYDSENTEAFF.